Shown below are 5 T cell receptor beta chains from a single sample sequenced in a study of T-cell reconstitution after alpha-beta-depleted transplantation in children. Unique molecular identifiers were incorporated when the TCRbeta library was constructed. Each CDR3 protein is one row after TCRdb ran MiXCR on the PCR reads. The sample consists of about 980,000 distinct CDR3 sequences, about 29% of them appearing once. The sequencing here drew on PBMCs, mostly from graft donor cells, taken 360 days after TCRalphabeta/CD19-depleted stem cell transplant. The origin of the receptors is a boy under two years old who had a stem cell transplant for SCID, so the T cells may come from the graft donor.

This chain links TRBV7-9 with TRBJ2-7; D is uncertain. The CDR3 covers 12 residues. In germline, CDR1 is SEHNR, CDR2 FQNEAQ (reference sequence). Trimming removed 3 bases from V and 3 bases from J, with 6 bases in between. The CDR3 is CASSFGNYEQYF. The CDR3 nucleotides read TGTGCCAGCAGCTTTGGAAACTACGAGCAGTACTTC.

This clonotype was detected a few times. V gene TRBV5-1 combines with J gene TRBJ1-1; D is unclear. The CDR3 consists of 12 residues. Per germline, CDR1 SGHRS and CDR2 YFSETQ. V was pared by 7 bases and J by 2 bases, with 9 bases between. CDR3: CASADPNTEAFF. The CDR3, as DNA: TGCGCCAGCGCGGACCCAAACACTGAAGCTTTCTTT.

The chain recombines TRBV12-3 or TRBV12-4 with TRBJ2-7, with D perhaps matching TRBD1 (5 bases). This CDR3 is built from 12 residues. The ends were cut back, 8 bases at V and 2 bases at J, with 10 bases in the middle. The CDR3 sequence: CASLGHTYEQYF. CDR3 DNA: TGTGCCAGCCTAGGACATACCTACGAGCAGTACTTC.

J is TRBJ1-1 and V is TRBV4-1, with a possible D match to TRBD1 (6 bases). This CDR3 has 15 amino acids. Looked up from germline, CDR1 is MGHRA and CDR2 is YSYEKL. V lost 2 bases to trimming and J lost 6 bases, with 16 bases between them. The chain's CDR3 is CASSQTQGKGSEAFF. The CDR3 DNA sequence: TGCGCCAGCAGCCAAACGCAGGGGAAAGGCTCTGAAGCTTTCTTT.

This clonotype was counted ten times or more. The V gene is TRBV5-1, the J gene TRBJ2-1; D is perhaps TRBD2 (5 bases). This CDR3 is built from 13 residues. CDR1 is SGHRS, CDR2 YFSETQ, per germline. V was trimmed by 10 bases and J by 2 bases, leaving 13 bases between them. The CDR3 bases are TGCGCCGTTAGCGAGGCCGCCTACAATGAGCAGTTCTTC. Its translation: CAVSEAAYNEQFF. The full variable domain, with the rest looked up from reference TRBV5-1 and TRBJ2-1, is KAGVTQTPRYLIKTRGQQVTLSCSPISGHRSVSWYQQTPGQGLQFLFEYFSETQRNKGNFPGRFSGRQFSNSRSEMNVSTLELGDSALYLCAVSEAAYNEQFFGPGTRLTVL.